This T cell receptor (beta chain) was recorded in a study of cytomegalovirus exposure and HLA in healthy donors. Points from the study as a whole: A previous analysis found most TCR beta V segments productive roughly 87% or roughly 30% of the time. Sequencing probably produced one cluster of sequence variants that were highly shared. In a later analysis, CMV-associated beta chains were mostly HLA-associated, it appeared. What TCR beta sequences reportedly achieved was accurate prediction of HLA-A and HLA-B alleles in most subjects.

This CDR3 contains 13 residues. Germline V CDR1 and CDR2: SNHLY, FYNNEI. Trimming took off 10 bases at V and 4 bases at J, with 16 bases between the two ends. It was with 60 Vbeta and 13 Jbeta primers that the PCR ran. This table comes from immunoSEQ multiplex PCR, and its TCRdb copy is limited to in-frame clones, with some not included. Of 200,000 to 250,000 clones in the sample, 75% to 90% were seen once. With respect to this clone: The antigen is unknown.

The sequencing input was PBMCs. The rearrangement joins TRBV2 to TRBJ2-5, with TRBD1 as a possible D gene (6 bases). The clonotype was recovered from a woman under 30 in good health and CMV-seronegative. The CDR3 spells CATEDRPPETQYF. CDR3 sequence (DNA): TGTGCCACCGAGGACAGACCCCCAGAGACCCAGTACTTC.